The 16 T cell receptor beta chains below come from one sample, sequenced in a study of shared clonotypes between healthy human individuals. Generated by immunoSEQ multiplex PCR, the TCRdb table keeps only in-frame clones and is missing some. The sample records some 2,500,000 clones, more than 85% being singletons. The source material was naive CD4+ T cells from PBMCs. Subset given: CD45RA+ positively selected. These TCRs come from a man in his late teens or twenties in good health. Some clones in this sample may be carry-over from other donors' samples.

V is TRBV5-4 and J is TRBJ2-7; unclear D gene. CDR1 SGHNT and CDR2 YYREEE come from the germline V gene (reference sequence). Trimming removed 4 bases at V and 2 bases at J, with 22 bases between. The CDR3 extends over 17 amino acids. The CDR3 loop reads CASSRPDALYTTYEQYF. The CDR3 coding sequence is TGTGCCAGCAGCCGACCTGATGCCCTATATACCACCTACGAGCAGTACTTC.

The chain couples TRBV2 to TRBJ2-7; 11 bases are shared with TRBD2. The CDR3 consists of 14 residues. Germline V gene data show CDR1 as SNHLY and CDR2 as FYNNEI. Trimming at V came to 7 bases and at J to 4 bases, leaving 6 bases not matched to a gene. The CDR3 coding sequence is TGTGCCAGCACATTAGCGGGAGGGAAGTACGAGCAGTACTTC. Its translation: CASTLAGGKYEQYF.

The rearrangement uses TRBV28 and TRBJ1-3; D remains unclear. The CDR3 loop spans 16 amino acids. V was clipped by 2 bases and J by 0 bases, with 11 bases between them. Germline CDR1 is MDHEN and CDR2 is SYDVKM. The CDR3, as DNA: TGTGCCAGCAGTTTAGCCGACCGATCCTCTGGAAACACCATATATTTT. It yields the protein CASSLADRSSGNTIYF.

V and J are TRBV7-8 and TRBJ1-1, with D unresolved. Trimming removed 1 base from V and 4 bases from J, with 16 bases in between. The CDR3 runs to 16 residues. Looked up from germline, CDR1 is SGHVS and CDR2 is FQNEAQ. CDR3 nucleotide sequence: TGTGCCAGCAGCTTAGAAGTCGTCAGGATAGGCACTGAAGCTTTCTTT. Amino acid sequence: CASSLEVVRIGTEAFF.

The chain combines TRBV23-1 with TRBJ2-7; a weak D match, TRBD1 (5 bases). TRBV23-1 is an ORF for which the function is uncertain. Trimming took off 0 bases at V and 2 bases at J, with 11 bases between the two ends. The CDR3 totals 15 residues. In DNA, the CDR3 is TGCGCCAGCAGTCAATCCGTTCGACAGACCTACGAGCAGTACTTC. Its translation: CASSQSVRQTYEQYF.

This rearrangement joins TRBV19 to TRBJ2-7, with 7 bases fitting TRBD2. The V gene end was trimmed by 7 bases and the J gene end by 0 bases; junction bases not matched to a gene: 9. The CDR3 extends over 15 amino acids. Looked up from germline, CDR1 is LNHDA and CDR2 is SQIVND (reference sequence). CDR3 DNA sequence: TGTGCCAGTACCGGTGGGCGCGGGAGCTCCTACGAGCAGTACTTC. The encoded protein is CASTGGRGSSYEQYF.

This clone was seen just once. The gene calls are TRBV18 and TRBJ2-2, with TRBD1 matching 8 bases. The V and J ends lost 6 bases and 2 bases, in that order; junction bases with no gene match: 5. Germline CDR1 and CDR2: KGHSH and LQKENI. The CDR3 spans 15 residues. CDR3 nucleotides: TGTGCCAGCTCCCGAACAGGGGGAAACACCGGGGAGCTGTTTTTT. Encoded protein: CASSRTGGNTGELFF.

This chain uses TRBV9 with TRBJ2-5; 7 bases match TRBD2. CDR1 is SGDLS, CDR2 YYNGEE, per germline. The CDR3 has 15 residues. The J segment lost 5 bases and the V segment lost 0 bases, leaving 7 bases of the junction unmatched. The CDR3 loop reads CASSVASGRAETQYF. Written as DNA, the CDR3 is TGTGCCAGCAGCGTAGCGAGTGGGAGGGCGGAGACCCAGTACTTC.

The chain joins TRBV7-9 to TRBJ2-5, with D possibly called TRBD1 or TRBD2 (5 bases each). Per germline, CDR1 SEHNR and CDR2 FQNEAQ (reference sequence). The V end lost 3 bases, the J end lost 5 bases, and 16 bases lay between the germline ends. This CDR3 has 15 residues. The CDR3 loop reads CASSFTRGVVETQYF. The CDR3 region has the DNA TGTGCCAGCAGCTTTACACGGGGCGTCGTGGAGACCCAGTACTTC.

The CDR3 loop reads CASSFSGQGLSPLHF. The CDR3 DNA follows: TGTGCCAGCAGTTTCTCAGGACAAGGCCTTTCACCCCTCCACTTT. The chain recombines TRBV27 with TRBJ1-6, with D perhaps TRBD1 (5 bases). Looked up from germline, CDR1 is MNHEY and CDR2 is SMNVEV (reference sequence). Trimming pared 3 bases from V and 9 bases from J, leaving 15 bases between. The CDR3 extends over 15 amino acids.

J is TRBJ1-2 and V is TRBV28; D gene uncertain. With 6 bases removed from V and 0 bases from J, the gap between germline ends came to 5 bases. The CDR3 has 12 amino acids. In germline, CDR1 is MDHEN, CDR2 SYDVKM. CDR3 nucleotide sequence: TGTGCCAGCAGGGGTTCTAACTATGGCTACACCTTC. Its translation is CASRGSNYGYTF.

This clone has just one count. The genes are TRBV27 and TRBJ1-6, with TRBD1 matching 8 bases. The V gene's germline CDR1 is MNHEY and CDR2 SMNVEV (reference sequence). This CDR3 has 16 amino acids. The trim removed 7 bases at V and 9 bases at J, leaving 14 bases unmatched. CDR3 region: CASTLEDRDEISPLHF. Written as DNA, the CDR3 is TGTGCCAGCACATTAGAGGACAGGGATGAGATTTCACCCCTCCACTTT.

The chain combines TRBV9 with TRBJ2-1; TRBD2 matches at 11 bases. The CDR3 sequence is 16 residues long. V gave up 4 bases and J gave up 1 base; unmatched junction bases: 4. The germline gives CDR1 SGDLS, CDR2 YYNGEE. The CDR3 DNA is TGTGCCAGCAGCCGGACTAGCGGGCCTTCCTACAATGAGCAGTTCTTC. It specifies CASSRTSGPSYNEQFF.

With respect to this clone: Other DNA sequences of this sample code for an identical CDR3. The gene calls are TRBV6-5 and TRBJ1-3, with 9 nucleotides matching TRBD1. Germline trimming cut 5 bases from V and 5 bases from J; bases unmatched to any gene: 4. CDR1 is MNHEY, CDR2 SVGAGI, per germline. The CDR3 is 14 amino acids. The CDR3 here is CASSPGTGRNTIYF. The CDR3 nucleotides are TGTGCCAGCAGTCCCGGGACAGGGCGAAACACCATATATTTT.

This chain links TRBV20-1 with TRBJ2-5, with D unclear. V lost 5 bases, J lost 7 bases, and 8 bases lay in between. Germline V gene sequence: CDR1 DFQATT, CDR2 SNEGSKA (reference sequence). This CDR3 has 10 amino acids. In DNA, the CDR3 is TGCAGTGCTCGTCTATTGACCCAGTACTTC. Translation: CSARLLTQYF.

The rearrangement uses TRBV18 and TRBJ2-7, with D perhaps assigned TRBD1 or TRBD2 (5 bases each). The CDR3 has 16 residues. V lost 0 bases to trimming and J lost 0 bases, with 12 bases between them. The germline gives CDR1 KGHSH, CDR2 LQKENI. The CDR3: CASSPPGTVPSYEQYF. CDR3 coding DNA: TGTGCCAGCTCACCACCGGGGACGGTCCCCTCCTACGAGCAGTACTTC.